These 29 T cell receptor beta chains share one sample of origin, sequenced in a study of shared clonotypes between healthy human individuals. Data came from immunoSEQ multiplex PCR; TCRdb stores just in-frame clones and leaves some out. Among millions of clones listed, 93% were seen once. The sequenced material came from naive CD4+ T cells from PBMCs. Subset noted: CD45RA+ positively selected. Receptor source: a man younger than 35 in good health. Some clones in this sample may be carry-over from other donors' samples.

The chain combines TRBV7-9 with TRBJ2-7; D might be TRBD1 (6 bases). Germline V gene sequence: CDR1 SEHNR, CDR2 FQNEAQ (reference sequence). Trimming took off 5 bases at V and 1 base at J, with 12 bases between the two ends. The CDR3 is made up of 14 amino acids. The CDR3 here is CASSPQQGSYEQYF. In nucleotides, the CDR3 is TGTGCCAGCAGCCCACAACAGGGTTCCTACGAGCAGTACTTC.

V and J are TRBV7-8 and TRBJ2-7, with D possibly called TRBD1 or TRBD2 (6 bases each). There are 14 residues in the CDR3. Germline loops: CDR1 SGHVS, CDR2 FQNEAQ. The ends were cut back, 1 base at V and 6 bases at J, with 13 bases in the middle. The CDR3 loop reads CASSLDPRGGEQYF. As DNA, the CDR3 is TGTGCCAGCAGCTTAGACCCCAGGGGAGGCGAGCAGTACTTC.

This chain links TRBV6-1 with TRBJ1-2, with D uncertain. Trimming cost V 6 bases and J 0 bases, with 14 bases left between them. The CDR3 spans 15 residues. The germline V gene has CDR1 MNHNS and CDR2 SASEGT. The CDR3 DNA is TGTGCCAGCAGGGATCCAGTTTGGACTAACTATGGCTACACCTTC. Amino acid sequence: CASRDPVWTNYGYTF.

This chain links TRBV6-4 with TRBJ2-1, with TRBD2 identical over 12 bases. V dropped 7 bases and J dropped 4; count of bases not matched to a gene: 5. The CDR3 consists of 15 residues. Germline V gene lookup returns CDR1 MRHNA and CDR2 SNTAGT. The CDR3 loop is CASINGTSGYNEQFF. The CDR3, as DNA: TGTGCCAGCATAAACGGGACTAGCGGGTACAATGAGCAGTTCTTC.

The chain links TRBV7-3 to TRBJ2-3; 7 positions agree with TRBD2. Trimming at V came to 7 bases and at J to 0 bases, leaving 4 bases not matched to a gene. Germline CDR1 reads SGHTA; CDR2 reads FQGTGA. The length of the CDR3 is 14 residues. CDR3 sequence reads: CASNPGGSTDTQYF. CDR3 coding DNA: TGTGCCAGCAACCCGGGAGGCAGCACAGATACGCAGTATTTT.

V gene TRBV4-2 combines with J gene TRBJ1-2, with D perhaps TRBD1 (5 bases). This CDR3 spans 17 amino acids. V lost 4 bases and J lost 7, with 25 bases in between. Per germline, CDR1 LGHNA and CDR2 YNFKEQ. The CDR3 reads CASSRKGLGREASGYTF. The DNA for the CDR3 is TGTGCCAGCAGCCGAAAGGGGTTGGGCCGCGAGGCAAGTGGCTACACCTTC.

The chain recombines TRBV29-1 with TRBJ2-2, with 10 bases aligning to TRBD1. The CDR3 contains 14 residues. Germline trimming cut 4 bases from V and 7 bases from J; bases unmatched to any gene: 6. Germline V lookup: CDR1 SQVTM, CDR2 ANQGSEA. This chain's CDR3 is CSVGQGAADGELFF. CDR3 DNA: TGCAGCGTTGGACAGGGGGCCGCCGACGGGGAGCTGTTTTTT.

V and J are TRBV11-2 and TRBJ1-1, with 7 bases identical to TRBD1. V gave up 3 bases and J gave up 4 bases; unmatched junction bases: 5. The CDR3 covers 14 residues. Germline CDR1 and CDR2: SGHAT and FQNNGV. In nucleotides, the CDR3 is TGTGCCAGCAGCTTCGTACAGGGGACCACTGAAGCTTTCTTT. Translation gives CASSFVQGTTEAFF.

This clone was observed a single time. The V and J genes are TRBV7-2 and TRBJ1-5; D gene unclear. Per germline, CDR1 SGHTA and CDR2 FQGNSA. Trimming cost V 4 bases and J 5 bases, with 15 bases left between them. The CDR3 runs to 15 residues. The CDR3, as DNA: TGTGCCAGCAGCTCAGACACAAACAGAGATCAGCCCCAGCATTTT. This translates into CASSSDTNRDQPQHF. The complete variable domain, with remaining parts taken from reference TRBV7-2 and TRBJ1-5, reads GAGVSQSPSNKVTEKGKDVELRCDPISGHTALYWYRQSLGQGLEFLIYFQGNSAPDKSGLPSDRFSAERTGGSVSTLTIQRTQQEDSAVYLCASSSDTNRDQPQHFGDGTRLSIL.

The rearrangement joins TRBV5-6 to TRBJ2-7; D gene ambiguous. The CDR3 is 18 amino acids. The germline V gene encodes CDR1 SGHDT and CDR2 YYEEEE. V was clipped by 4 bases and J by 2 bases, with 25 bases between them. The CDR3 nucleotides read TGTGCCAGCAGCCCTAGAGTTGGCGGACCGTCCCGAACCTACGAGCAGTACTTC. Residues: CASSPRVGGPSRTYEQYF.

This sequence joins TRBV11-2 and TRBJ2-5, with a possible D match to TRBD2 (5 bases). This CDR3 is built from 14 residues. Germline lookup yields CDR1 SGHAT and CDR2 FQNNGV. V lost 8 bases to trimming and J lost 1 base, with 14 bases between them. This CDR3 is CASAPHGVQETQYF. The CDR3 DNA is TGTGCCAGCGCCCCCCACGGGGTCCAAGAGACCCAGTACTTC.

CDR3 DNA sequence: TGCGCCAGCAGCCCAGATGGTAGGGGCACCGGGGAGCTGTTTTTT. It codes for CASSPDGRGTGELFF. The chain is built from TRBV4-3 and TRBJ2-2; the D gene is possibly TRBD1 (5 bases). The V end was cut by 4 bases, the J end by 4 bases, with 13 bases between. There are 15 residues in the CDR3. Germline assignment: CDR1 LGHNA and CDR2 YSLEER.

The CDR3 region has the DNA TGTGCCAGCAGCTTAGGGGTAGCGGGAGGACCCTACGAGCAGTACTTC. Amino acids: CASSLGVAGGPYEQYF. This chain uses TRBV11-3 with TRBJ2-7, with 10 bases matching TRBD2. V was clipped by 1 base and J by 2 bases; unmatched bases: 5. This CDR3 spans 16 amino acids. Per the germline V gene, CDR1 is SGHNT and CDR2 is YENEEA. The full variable domain, in which reference TRBV11-3 and TRBJ2-7 provide the parts outside the CDR3, is EAGVVQSPRYKIIEKKQPVAFWCNPISGHNTLYWYLQNLGQGPELLIRYENEEAVDDSQLPKDRFSAERLKGVDSTLKIQPAELGDSAVYLCASSLGVAGGPYEQYFGPGTRLTVT.

The rearrangement joins TRBV14 to TRBJ2-2; a possible D gene is TRBD1 (5 bases). The CDR3 runs to 14 residues. Germline V gene data show CDR1 as SGHDN and CDR2 as FVKESK. V lost 2 bases to trimming and J lost 6 bases, with 10 bases between them. CDR3 amino acids: CASSQFRVAGELFF. The CDR3 DNA is TGTGCCAGCAGCCAATTCAGGGTTGCCGGGGAGCTGTTTTTT.

At least ten counts were recorded for this clone. The sample holds other DNA sequences that translate to the same CDR3. This chain uses TRBV5-1 with TRBJ2-1; 8 bases match TRBD2. J gave up 7 bases and V 0 bases, and 6 bases lay outside the gene matches. The CDR3 sequence is 15 residues long. In germline, CDR1 is SGHRS, CDR2 YFSETQ. The CDR3 loop is CASSLGASGSNEQFF. In DNA form, the CDR3 reads TGCGCCAGCAGCTTGGGAGCTAGCGGGTCGAATGAGCAGTTCTTC.

Regarding this clone: The same CDR3 can be traced to other DNA sequences in this sample. The rearrangement uses TRBV7-9 and TRBJ1-2; possible D gene TRBD1, 5 bases. This CDR3 spans 12 amino acids. Trimming cost V 1 base and J 6 bases, with 6 bases left between them. Germline CDR1 reads SEHNR; CDR2 reads FQNEAQ (reference sequence). This chain's CDR3 is CASSLGGNGYTF. In DNA form, the CDR3 reads TGTGCCAGCAGCTTAGGGGGGAATGGCTACACCTTC.

The chain combines TRBV13 with TRBJ2-3, with TRBD2 matching over 11 bases. The germline V gene has CDR1 PRHDT and CDR2 FYEKMQ (reference sequence). The CDR3 contains 15 residues. V trimming: 4 bases; J trimming: 3 bases; junction bases outside the gene matches: 3. In DNA form, the CDR3 reads TGTGCCAGCAGCTCACTAGCGGGAGCAACAGATACGCAGTATTTT. Its protein is CASSSLAGATDTQYF.

The chain couples TRBV4-1 to TRBJ2-6; TRBD1 or TRBD2 may be the D gene (6 bases each). This CDR3 contains 16 residues. V dropped 0 bases and J dropped 4 bases, with 10 bases sitting between them. The germline V gene encodes CDR1 MGHRA and CDR2 YSYEKL. The CDR3 loop is CASSQDRGLGANVLTF. CDR3 bases: TGCGCCAGCAGCCAAGATCGGGGGCTGGGGGCCAACGTCCTGACTTTC.

This rearrangement joins TRBV5-6 to TRBJ2-3; D perhaps matches TRBD2 (6 bases). Trimming took 8 bases from V and 3 from J, leaving 16 bases between them. The CDR3 loop spans 14 amino acids. Germline-derived CDR1 and CDR2 are SGHDT and YYEEEE. The CDR3: CASGWSGGTDTQYF. The CDR3 DNA reads TGTGCCAGTGGGTGGTCCGGGGGAACAGATACGCAGTATTTT.

V and J are TRBV11-2 and TRBJ1-3; 7 nucleotides align to TRBD1. Germline CDR1 SGHAT, CDR2 FQNNGV. V gave up 4 bases and J gave up 0 bases; unmatched junction bases: 3. This CDR3 contains 15 residues. This chain's CDR3 is CASSSYRGSGNTIYF. The CDR3 DNA reads as TGTGCCAGCAGCTCGTACAGGGGCTCTGGAAACACCATATATTTT.

This clone appeared a few times. The V call is TRBV5-1, the J call TRBJ2-2, with D possibly being TRBD2 (5 bases). V was shortened by 6 bases and J by 0 bases, with 12 bases between the two germline ends. Germline loops: CDR1 SGHRS, CDR2 YFSETQ. The CDR3 has 15 amino acids. For the CDR3, the DNA is TGCGCCAGCACTCGGGGAGTCTCGAACACCGGGGAGCTGTTTTTT. This gives the protein CASTRGVSNTGELFF.

The chain recombines TRBV5-8 with TRBJ2-3; D is unclear. This CDR3 comprises 13 residues. Looked up from germline, CDR1 is SGHTS and CDR2 is YDEGEE. V gave up 0 bases and J gave up 2 bases, with 4 bases separating them. The CDR3 is CASSLVDTDTQYF. In nucleotides, the CDR3 is TGTGCCAGCAGCTTGGTTGACACAGATACGCAGTATTTT.

The rearrangement uses TRBV18 and TRBJ2-7, with 7 bases lining up with TRBD1. V lost 3 bases and J lost 6; bases outside the gene matches: 5. The CDR3 runs to 13 residues. Germline V gene data show CDR1 as KGHSH and CDR2 as LQKENI. The CDR3 DNA reads as TGTGCCAGCTCACCGGTGACAGGGCCCGAGCAGTACTTC. It codes for CASSPVTGPEQYF.

As to this clone: Other DNA sequences in the sample encode the same CDR3. The genes are TRBV9 and TRBJ2-3; possible D gene TRBD1, 5 bases. The CDR3 is made up of 14 amino acids. Germline CDR1 and CDR2: SGDLS and YYNGEE. Trimming removed 0 bases at V and 0 bases at J, with 5 bases between. CDR3 residues: CASSVGTSTDTQYF. The CDR3, as DNA: TGTGCCAGCAGCGTAGGGACAAGCACAGATACGCAGTATTTT.

This rearrangement joins TRBV9 to TRBJ1-4; D gene ambiguous. V lost 0 bases and J 0 bases, leaving 12 bases between the germline ends. The CDR3 covers 17 residues. The germline V gene has CDR1 SGDLS and CDR2 YYNGEE. The CDR3 nucleotides are TGTGCCAGCAGCGTAGATTCCGGGTCCCCAACTAATGAAAAACTGTTTTTT. Translating it yields CASSVDSGSPTNEKLFF.

The chain joins TRBV5-4 to TRBJ2-3; D remains unclear. Trimming stripped 0 bases from V and 5 bases from J, with 10 bases between. The CDR3 is 14 amino acids. CDR1 and CDR2 (germline): SGHNT, YYREEE (reference sequence). CDR3 nucleotides: TGTGCCAGCAGCTTGGCCCCGGAAGGAGATACGCAGTATTTT. It yields the protein CASSLAPEGDTQYF. Filled out from reference TRBV5-4 and TRBJ2-3, the complete variable domain reads ETGVTQSPTHLIKTRGQQVTLRCSSQSGHNTVSWYQQALGQGPQFIFQYYREEENGRGNFPPRFSGLQFPNYSSELNVNALELDDSALYLCASSLAPEGDTQYFGPGTRLTVL.

This chain connects TRBV6-1 to TRBJ1-1; D uncertain. The CDR3 is made up of 12 amino acids. The germline V gene has CDR1 MNHNS and CDR2 SASEGT. Trimming left V 6 bases short and J 1 base short, with 6 bases between. CDR3 DNA: TGTGCCAGCAGCCGGCAGAACACTGAAGCTTTCTTT. Its protein is CASSRQNTEAFF.

The chain links TRBV28 to TRBJ1-2; D call uncertain. V was cut by 2 bases and J by 2 bases, with 9 bases left in between. CDR1 is MDHEN, CDR2 SYDVKM, per germline. The CDR3 runs to 14 residues. CDR3 coding DNA: TGTGCCAGCAGTTTAGAGACACTGAACTATGGCTACACCTTC. It translates to CASSLETLNYGYTF.

The CDR3 sequence is CASSPPGGNTDTQYF. CDR3 DNA: TGTGCCAGCAGCCCCCCGGGGGGGAACACAGATACGCAGTATTTT. The rearrangement links TRBV6-1 to TRBJ2-3; the match to TRBD2 covers 8 bases. The trim removed 6 bases at V and 2 bases at J, leaving 7 bases unmatched. Germline CDR1 MNHNS, CDR2 SASEGT. The CDR3 length is 15 residues.